The clone carrying this T cell receptor (beta chain) has a single count. During active infection, Seattle patients enrolled and were then monitored through disease. CDR3 size: 16 residues. CDR1 is SGHAT, CDR2 FQDESV, per germline (reference sequence). V shed 5 bases and J 2 bases; nucleotides not matched to a gene: 7. In the original processing: The assay estimated nucleated cells by amplifying reference gene primers. Clones were sequenced by immunoSEQ multiplex PCR, and TCRdb holds only the in-frame ones, with some missing. V and J calls and clone size come straight from that table; D and trimming were deduced from the DNA. The sample lists 250,000 to 350,000 clones; around 82% were seen once. This specimen belongs to a study of blood T cell repertoires in COVID-19. About the study: The origin of the acute and convalescent COVID-19 samples was the United States, Italy and Spain. Sources were T cells, B-cell-depleted T cells, or PBMCs; the material itself was cDNA or gDNA.

The chain uses TRBV11-1 and TRBJ2-5, with 11 bases matching TRBD2. The sample consisted of peripheral blood. The sequence derives from a human donor with COVID-19, enrolled during active disease. The donor label of this sample is uncertain. The CDR3 is CASSLRLAGIQETQYF. CDR3 in DNA: TGTGCCAGCAGCCTAAGACTAGCGGGGATTCAAGAGACCCAGTACTTC.